The 7 T cell receptor beta chains in this list originate from one sample, sequenced in a study of spatial heterogeneity in lung cancer. The sample's time point: sample taken at primary tumor resection. Tumor, nontumor lung or frozen PBMC supplied whole RNA, sequenced without sorting. TCRdb re-called the 5' RACE reads through MiXCR, storing one row per CDR3 protein. The sample lists 20,000 or so distinct CDR3 sequences, about 3% occurring once. Sequenced material: PBMCs, taken at surgery. The receptor source for this set is a female donor with early-stage non-small cell lung cancer.

In its sample, this clonotype was seen many times. This chain uses TRBV7-9 with TRBJ2-1; D might be TRBD1 (6 bases). The CDR3 totals 18 residues. V lost 0 bases, J lost 1 base, and 16 bases lay in between. CDR1 is SEHNR, CDR2 FQNEAQ, per germline (reference sequence). This CDR3 is CASSLAGGVGQSYNEQFF. DNA of the CDR3: TGTGCCAGCAGCTTAGCTGGGGGTGTCGGACAGTCCTACAATGAGCAGTTCTTC.

This clonotype was seen at least ten times. The chain is built from TRBV7-8 and TRBJ1-2, with no clear D. V was clipped by 5 bases and J by 5 bases, with 9 bases between them. CDR1 and CDR2 (germline): SGHVS, FQNEAQ. The CDR3 length is 12 residues. CDR3 DNA sequence: TGTGCCAGCAGCCACCCGGGGTATGGCTACACCTTC. Translation gives CASSHPGYGYTF.

This clonotype was detected many times. V and J are TRBV20-1 and TRBJ1-1, with 7 bases aligning to TRBD1. This CDR3 spans 12 amino acids. Germline trimming cut 6 bases from V and 3 bases from J; bases unmatched to any gene: 4. Germline lookup yields CDR1 DFQATT and CDR2 SNEGSKA (reference sequence). The CDR3, as DNA: TGCAGTGCCACGACAGGGCACACTGAAGCTTTCTTT. It specifies CSATTGHTEAFF.

This clonotype was counted between two and nine times. The chain links TRBV27 to TRBJ2-7; TRBD2 agrees at 13 bases. Trimming at V came to 6 bases and at J to 7 bases, leaving 9 bases not matched to a gene. The CDR3 runs 15 residues. CDR1 MNHEY and CDR2 SMNVEV come from the germline V gene (reference sequence). The CDR3 here is CASSRGLAGVREQYF. In nucleotides, the CDR3 is TGTGCCAGCAGCCGAGGACTAGCGGGAGTTAGAGAGCAGTACTTC.

This clonotype was seen repeatedly, ten times or more. The rearrangement joins TRBV7-9 to TRBJ1-1; D gene uncertain. CDR1 and CDR2 (germline): SEHNR, FQNEAQ (reference sequence). This CDR3 has 13 amino acids. Trimming cost V 5 bases and J 0 bases, with 7 bases left between them. In nucleotides, the CDR3 is TGTGCCAGCAGCCCCGCTTTGAACACTGAAGCTTTCTTT. Encoded protein: CASSPALNTEAFF.

This clonotype was detected many times. The chain uses TRBV7-3 and TRBJ2-1; D tentatively reads TRBD1 or TRBD2 (5 bases each). With 1 base removed from V and 8 bases from J, the gap between germline ends came to 15 bases. The CDR3 sequence is 15 residues long. Germline V lookup: CDR1 SGHTA, CDR2 FQGTGA. Written as DNA, the CDR3 is TGTGCCAGCAGCTTAAACCGGGACCGGATGGATGAGCAGTTCTTC. This encodes CASSLNRDRMDEQFF.

This clonotype was seen many times. This chain links TRBV18 with TRBJ1-5, with D perhaps matching TRBD1 (5 bases). Looked up from germline, CDR1 is KGHSH and CDR2 is LQKENI. V dropped 6 bases and J dropped 5 bases, with 11 bases sitting between them. The CDR3 spans 13 residues. CDR3 nucleotides: TGTGCCAGCTCCCAGGGAGGGGATCAGCCCCAGCATTTT. Translated, it gives CASSQGGDQPQHF.